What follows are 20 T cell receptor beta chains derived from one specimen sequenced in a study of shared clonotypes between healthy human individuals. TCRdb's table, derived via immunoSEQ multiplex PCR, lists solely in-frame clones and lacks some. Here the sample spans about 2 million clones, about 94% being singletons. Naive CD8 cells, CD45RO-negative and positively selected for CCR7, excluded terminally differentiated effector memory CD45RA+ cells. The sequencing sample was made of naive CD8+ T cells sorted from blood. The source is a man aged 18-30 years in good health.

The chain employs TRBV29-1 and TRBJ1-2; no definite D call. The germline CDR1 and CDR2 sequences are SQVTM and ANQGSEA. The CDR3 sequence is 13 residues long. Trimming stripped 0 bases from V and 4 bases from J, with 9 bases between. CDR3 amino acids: CSVEDETGYGYTF. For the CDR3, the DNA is TGCAGCGTTGAAGACGAGACGGGCTATGGCTACACCTTC.

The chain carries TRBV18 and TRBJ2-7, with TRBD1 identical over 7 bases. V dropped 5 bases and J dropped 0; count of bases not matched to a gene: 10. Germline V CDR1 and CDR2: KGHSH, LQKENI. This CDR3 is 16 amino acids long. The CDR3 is CASSATGLGFSYEQYF. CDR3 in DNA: TGTGCCAGCTCAGCGACAGGGTTGGGTTTCTCCTACGAGCAGTACTTC.

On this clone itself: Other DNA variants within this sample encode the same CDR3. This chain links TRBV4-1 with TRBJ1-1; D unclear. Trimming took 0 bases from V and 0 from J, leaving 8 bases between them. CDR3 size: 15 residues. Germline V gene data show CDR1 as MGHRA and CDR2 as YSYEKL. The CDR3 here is CASSQETVMNTEAFF. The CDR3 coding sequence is TGCGCCAGCAGCCAAGAAACGGTCATGAACACTGAAGCTTTCTTT.

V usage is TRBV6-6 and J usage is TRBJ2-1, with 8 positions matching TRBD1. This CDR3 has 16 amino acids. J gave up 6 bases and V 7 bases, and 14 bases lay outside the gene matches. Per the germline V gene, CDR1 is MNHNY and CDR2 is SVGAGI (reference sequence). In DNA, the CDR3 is TGTGCCAGCATCAGGGGGCAGGAATCCGTCTTCAATGAGCAGTTCTTC. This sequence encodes CASIRGQESVFNEQFF.

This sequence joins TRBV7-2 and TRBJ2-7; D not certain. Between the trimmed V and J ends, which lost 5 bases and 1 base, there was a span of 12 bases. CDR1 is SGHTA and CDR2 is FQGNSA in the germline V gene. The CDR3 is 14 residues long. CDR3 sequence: CASSLISASYEQYF. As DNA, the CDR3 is TGTGCCAGCAGCCTCATCAGCGCTTCCTACGAGCAGTACTTC. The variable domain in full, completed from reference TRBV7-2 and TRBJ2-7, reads GAGVSQSPSNKVTEKGKDVELRCDPISGHTALYWYRQSLGQGLEFLIYFQGNSAPDKSGLPSDRFSAERTGGSVSTLTIQRTQQEDSAVYLCASSLISASYEQYFGPGTRLTVT.

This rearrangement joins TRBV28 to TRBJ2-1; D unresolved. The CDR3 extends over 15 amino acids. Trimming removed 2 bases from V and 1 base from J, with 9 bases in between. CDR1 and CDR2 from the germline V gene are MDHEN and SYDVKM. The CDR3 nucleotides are TGTGCCAGCAGTTTAGGGTCCAAGTCCTACAATGAGCAGTTCTTC. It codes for CASSLGSKSYNEQFF. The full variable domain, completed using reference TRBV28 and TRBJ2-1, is DVKVTQSSRYLVKRTGEKVFLECVQDMDHENMFWYRQDPGLGLRLIYFSYDVKMKEKGDIPEGYSVSREKKERFSLILESASTNQTSMYLCASSLGSKSYNEQFFGPGTRLTVL.

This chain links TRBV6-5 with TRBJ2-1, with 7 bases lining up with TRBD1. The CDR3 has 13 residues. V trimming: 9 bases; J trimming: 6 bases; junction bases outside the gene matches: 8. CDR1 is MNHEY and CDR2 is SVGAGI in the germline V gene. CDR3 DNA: TGTGCCAGTGCCGCCGGGACAGCCAATGAGCAGTTCTTC. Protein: CASAAGTANEQFF.

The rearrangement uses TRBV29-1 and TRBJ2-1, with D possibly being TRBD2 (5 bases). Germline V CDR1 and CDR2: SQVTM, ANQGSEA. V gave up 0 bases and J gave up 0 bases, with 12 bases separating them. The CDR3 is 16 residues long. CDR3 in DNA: TGCAGCGTTGAAGATTTTGAAGGGAGCTCCTACAATGAGCAGTTCTTC. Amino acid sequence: CSVEDFEGSSYNEQFF.

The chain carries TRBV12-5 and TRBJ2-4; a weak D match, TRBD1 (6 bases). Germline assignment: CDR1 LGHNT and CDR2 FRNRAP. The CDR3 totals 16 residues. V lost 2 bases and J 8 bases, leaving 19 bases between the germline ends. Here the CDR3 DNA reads TGTGCTAGTGGTTTGCTCGGGTATGAACAGGGAGACATTCAGTACTTC. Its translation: CASGLLGYEQGDIQYF. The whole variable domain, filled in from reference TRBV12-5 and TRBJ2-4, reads DARVTQTPRHKVTEMGQEVTMRCQPILGHNTVFWYRQTMMQGLELLAYFRNRAPLDDSGMPKDRFSAEMPDATLATLKIQPSEPRDSAVYFCASGLLGYEQGDIQYFGAGTRLSVL.

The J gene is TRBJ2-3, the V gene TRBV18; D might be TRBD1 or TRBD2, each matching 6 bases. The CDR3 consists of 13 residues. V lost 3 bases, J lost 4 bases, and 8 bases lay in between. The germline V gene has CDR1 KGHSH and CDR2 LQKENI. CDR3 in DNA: TGTGCCAGCTCACCGGAGGGGGCAGATACGCAGTATTTT. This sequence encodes CASSPEGADTQYF. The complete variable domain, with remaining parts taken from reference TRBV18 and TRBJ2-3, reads NAGVMQNPRHLVRRRGQEARLRCSPMKGHSHVYWYRQLPEEGLKFMVYLQKENIIDESGMPKERFSAEFPKEGPSILRIQQVVRGDSAAYFCASSPEGADTQYFGPGTRLTVL.

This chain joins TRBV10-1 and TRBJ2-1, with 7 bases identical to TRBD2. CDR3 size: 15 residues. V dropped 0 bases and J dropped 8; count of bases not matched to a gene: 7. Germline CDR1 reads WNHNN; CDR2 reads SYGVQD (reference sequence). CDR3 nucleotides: TGCGCCAGCAGTGAGTCGAAGGGAGGGCCGGATGAGCAGTTCTTC. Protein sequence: CASSESKGGPDEQFF.

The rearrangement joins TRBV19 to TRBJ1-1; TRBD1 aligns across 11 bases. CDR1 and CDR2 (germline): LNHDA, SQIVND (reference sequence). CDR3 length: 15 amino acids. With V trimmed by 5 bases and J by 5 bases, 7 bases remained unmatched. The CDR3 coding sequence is TGTGCCAGTAGTTCGACCGGGACAGGGGGGACTGAAGCTTTCTTT. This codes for CASSSTGTGGTEAFF.

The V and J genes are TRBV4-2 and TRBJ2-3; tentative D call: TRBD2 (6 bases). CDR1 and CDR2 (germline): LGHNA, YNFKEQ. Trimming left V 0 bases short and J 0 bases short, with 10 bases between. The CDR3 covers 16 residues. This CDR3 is CASSQDRGVSTDTQYF. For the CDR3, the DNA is TGTGCCAGCAGCCAAGATCGCGGGGTTAGCACAGATACGCAGTATTTT.

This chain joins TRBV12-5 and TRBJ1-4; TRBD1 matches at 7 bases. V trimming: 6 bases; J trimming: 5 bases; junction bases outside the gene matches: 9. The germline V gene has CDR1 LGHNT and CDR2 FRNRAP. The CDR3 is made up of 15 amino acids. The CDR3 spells CASGIRTGPNEKLFF. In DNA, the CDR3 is TGTGCTAGTGGAATCAGGACAGGCCCAAATGAAAAACTGTTTTTT.

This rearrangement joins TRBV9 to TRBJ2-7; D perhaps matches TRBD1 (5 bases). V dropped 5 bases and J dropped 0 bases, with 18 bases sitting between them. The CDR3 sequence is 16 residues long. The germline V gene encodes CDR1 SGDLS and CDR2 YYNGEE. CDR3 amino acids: CASSFSRNDSSYEQYF. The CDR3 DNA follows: TGTGCCAGCAGTTTCTCCCGTAATGACAGCTCCTACGAGCAGTACTTC.

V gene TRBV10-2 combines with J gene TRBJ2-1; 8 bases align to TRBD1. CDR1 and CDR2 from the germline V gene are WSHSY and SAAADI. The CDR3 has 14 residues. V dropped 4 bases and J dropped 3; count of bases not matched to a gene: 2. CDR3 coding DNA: TGCGCCAGCAGTGCAGGGGGCGGCTACAATGAGCAGTTCTTC. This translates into CASSAGGGYNEQFF.

The CDR3 nucleotides are TGTGCCAGCAGGATATGGGGATCAAAAGAGACCCAGTACTTC. Protein sequence: CASRIWGSKETQYF. This chain links TRBV5-4 with TRBJ2-5; D is uncertain. The CDR3 is 14 residues long. Germline V gives CDR1 SGHNT, CDR2 YYREEE (reference sequence). V was shortened by 5 bases and J by 3 bases, with 14 bases between the two germline ends.

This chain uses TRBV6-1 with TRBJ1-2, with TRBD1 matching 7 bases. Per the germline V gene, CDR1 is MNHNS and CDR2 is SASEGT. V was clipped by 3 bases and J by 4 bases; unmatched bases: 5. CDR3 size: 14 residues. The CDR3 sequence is CASSDRGTAYGYTF. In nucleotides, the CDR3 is TGTGCCAGCAGTGATCGTGGGACAGCCTATGGCTACACCTTC.

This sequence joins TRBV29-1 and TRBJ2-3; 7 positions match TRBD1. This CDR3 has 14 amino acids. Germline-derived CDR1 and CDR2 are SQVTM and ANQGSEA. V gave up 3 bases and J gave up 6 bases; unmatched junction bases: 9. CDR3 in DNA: TGCAGCGTTGACAGAGACAGGGTGGCCGATACGCAGTATTTT. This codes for CSVDRDRVADTQYF.

CDR3 DNA: TGTGCCAGCAGTGCCTACCGGGGGACCACAGATACGCAGTATTTT. Its translation: CASSAYRGTTDTQYF. The chain uses TRBV2 and TRBJ2-3; D might be TRBD2 (6 bases). This CDR3 comprises 15 residues. CDR1 SNHLY and CDR2 FYNNEI come from the germline V gene. V was pared by 4 bases and J by 2 bases, with 13 bases between.